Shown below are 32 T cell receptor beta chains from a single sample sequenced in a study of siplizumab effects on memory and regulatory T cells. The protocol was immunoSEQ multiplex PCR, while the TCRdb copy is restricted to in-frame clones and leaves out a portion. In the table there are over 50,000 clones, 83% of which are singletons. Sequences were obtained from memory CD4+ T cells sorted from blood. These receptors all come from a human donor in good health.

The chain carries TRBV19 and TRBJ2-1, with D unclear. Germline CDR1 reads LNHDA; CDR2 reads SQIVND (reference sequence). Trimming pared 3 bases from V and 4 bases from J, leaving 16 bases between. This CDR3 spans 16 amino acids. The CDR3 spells CASSILSSSNYNEQFF. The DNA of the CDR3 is TGTGCCAGTAGTATTTTGAGCAGTAGCAATTACAATGAGCAGTTCTTC. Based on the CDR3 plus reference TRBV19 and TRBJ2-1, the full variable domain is DGGITQSPKYLFRKEGQNVTLSCEQNLNHDAMYWYRQDPGQGLRLIYYSQIVNDFQKGDIAEGYSVSREKKESFPLTVTSAQKNPTAFYLCASSILSSSNYNEQFFGPGTRLTVL.

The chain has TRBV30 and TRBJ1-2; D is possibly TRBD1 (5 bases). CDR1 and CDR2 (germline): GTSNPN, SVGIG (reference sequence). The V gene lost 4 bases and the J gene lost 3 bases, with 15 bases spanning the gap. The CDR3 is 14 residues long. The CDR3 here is CAWKMGQLDYGYTF. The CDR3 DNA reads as TGTGCCTGGAAGATGGGGCAGTTGGACTATGGCTACACCTTC.

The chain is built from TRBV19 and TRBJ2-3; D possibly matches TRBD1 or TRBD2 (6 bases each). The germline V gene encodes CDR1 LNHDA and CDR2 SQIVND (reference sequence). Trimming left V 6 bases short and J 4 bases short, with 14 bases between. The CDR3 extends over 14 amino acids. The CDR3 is CASSFGGPADTQYF. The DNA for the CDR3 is TGTGCCAGTAGCTTTGGGGGGCCTGCAGATACGCAGTATTTT.

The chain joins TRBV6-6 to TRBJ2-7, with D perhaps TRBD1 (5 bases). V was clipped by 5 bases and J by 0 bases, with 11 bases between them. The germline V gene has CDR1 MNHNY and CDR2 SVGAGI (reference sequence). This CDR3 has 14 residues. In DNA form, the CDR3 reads TGTGCCAGCAGTAAGGACACAAGCTCCTACGAGCAGTACTTC. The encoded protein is CASSKDTSSYEQYF.

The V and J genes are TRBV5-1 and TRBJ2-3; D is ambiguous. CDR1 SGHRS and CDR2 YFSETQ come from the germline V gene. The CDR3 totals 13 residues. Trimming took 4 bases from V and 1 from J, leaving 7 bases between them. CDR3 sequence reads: CASSTDGTDTQYF. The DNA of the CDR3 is TGCGCCAGCAGCACCGACGGCACAGATACGCAGTATTTT.

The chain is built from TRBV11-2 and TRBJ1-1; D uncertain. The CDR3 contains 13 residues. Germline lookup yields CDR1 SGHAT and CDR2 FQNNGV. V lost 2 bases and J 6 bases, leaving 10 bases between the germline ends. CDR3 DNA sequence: TGTGCCAGCAGCTTATCGGCCAAGGCTGAAGCTTTCTTT. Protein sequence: CASSLSAKAEAFF.

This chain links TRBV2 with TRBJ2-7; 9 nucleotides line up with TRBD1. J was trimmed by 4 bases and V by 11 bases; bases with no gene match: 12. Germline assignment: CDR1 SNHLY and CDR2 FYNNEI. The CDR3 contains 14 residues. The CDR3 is CAGRVGTGNYEQYF. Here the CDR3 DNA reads TGTGCCGGAAGGGTCGGGACAGGGAATTACGAGCAGTACTTC.

The CDR3 is CASSSGQLISGNTIYF. In nucleotides, the CDR3 is TGTGCCAGCAGCTCGGGACAGTTAATCTCTGGAAACACCATATATTTT. This rearrangement joins TRBV11-2 to TRBJ1-3; 7 nucleotides align to TRBD1. V lost 4 bases and J lost 0; bases outside the gene matches: 6. This CDR3 comprises 16 residues. Germline V gene data show CDR1 as SGHAT and CDR2 as FQNNGV.

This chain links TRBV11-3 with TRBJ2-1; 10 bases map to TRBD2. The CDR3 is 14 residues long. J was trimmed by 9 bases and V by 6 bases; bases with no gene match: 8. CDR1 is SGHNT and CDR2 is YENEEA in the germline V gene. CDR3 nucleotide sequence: TGTGCCAGCAGAGCTAGCGGGAGCTCGGGTGAGCAGTTCTTC. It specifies CASRASGSSGEQFF.

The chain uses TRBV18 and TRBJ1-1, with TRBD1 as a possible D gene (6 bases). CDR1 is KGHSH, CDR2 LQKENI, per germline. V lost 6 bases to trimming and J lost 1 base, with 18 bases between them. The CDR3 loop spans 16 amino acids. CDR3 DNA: TGTGCCAGCTCGCGACGGGCAGGGGCTAAGAACACTGAAGCTTTCTTT. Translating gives CASSRRAGAKNTEAFF.

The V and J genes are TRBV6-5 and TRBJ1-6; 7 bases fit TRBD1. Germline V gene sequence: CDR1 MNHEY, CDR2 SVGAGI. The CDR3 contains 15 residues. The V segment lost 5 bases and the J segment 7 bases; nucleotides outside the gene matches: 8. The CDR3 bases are TGTGCCAGCAGTACTTACAGGGGTCGGAATTCACCCCTCCACTTT. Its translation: CASSTYRGRNSPLHF.

The CDR3 region is CASDGRLNTEAFF. CDR3 coding DNA: TGTGCCAGCGATGGCAGATTGAACACTGAAGCTTTCTTT. The chain is built from TRBV7-9 and TRBJ1-1, with unresolved D. This CDR3 has 13 amino acids. V was trimmed by 8 bases and J by 0 bases, leaving 10 bases between them. Germline CDR1 SEHNR, CDR2 FQNEAQ (reference sequence).

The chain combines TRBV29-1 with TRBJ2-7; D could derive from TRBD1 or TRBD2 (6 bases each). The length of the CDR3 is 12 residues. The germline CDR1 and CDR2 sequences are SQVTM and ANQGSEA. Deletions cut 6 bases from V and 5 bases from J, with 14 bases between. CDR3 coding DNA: TGCAGCGTGACAGAGGGGGGAGACGAGCAGTACTTC. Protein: CSVTEGGDEQYF.

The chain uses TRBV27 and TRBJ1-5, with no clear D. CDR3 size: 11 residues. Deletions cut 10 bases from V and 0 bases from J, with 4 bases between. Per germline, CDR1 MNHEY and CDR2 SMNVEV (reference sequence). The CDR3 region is CATGSNQPQHF. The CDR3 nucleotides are TGTGCCACAGGTAGCAATCAGCCCCAGCATTTT.

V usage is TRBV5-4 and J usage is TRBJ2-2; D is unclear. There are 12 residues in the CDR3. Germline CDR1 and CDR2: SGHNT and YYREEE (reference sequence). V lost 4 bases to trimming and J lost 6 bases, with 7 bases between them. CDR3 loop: CASSPDAGELFF. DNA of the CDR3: TGTGCCAGCAGCCCGGATGCCGGGGAGCTGTTTTTT.

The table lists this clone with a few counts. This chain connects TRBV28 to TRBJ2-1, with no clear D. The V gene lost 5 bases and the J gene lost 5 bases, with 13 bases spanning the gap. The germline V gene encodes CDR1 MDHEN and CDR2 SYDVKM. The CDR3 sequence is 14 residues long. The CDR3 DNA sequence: TGTGCCAGCAGTCCATCCCGGAGTCACAATGAGCAGTTCTTC. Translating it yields CASSPSRSHNEQFF.

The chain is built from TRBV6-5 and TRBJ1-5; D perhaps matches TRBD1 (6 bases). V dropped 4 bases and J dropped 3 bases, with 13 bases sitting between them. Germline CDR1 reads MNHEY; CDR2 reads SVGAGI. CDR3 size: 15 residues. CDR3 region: CASSSHSGANQPQHF. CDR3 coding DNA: TGTGCCAGCAGTTCGCATTCGGGGGCCAATCAGCCCCAGCATTTT.

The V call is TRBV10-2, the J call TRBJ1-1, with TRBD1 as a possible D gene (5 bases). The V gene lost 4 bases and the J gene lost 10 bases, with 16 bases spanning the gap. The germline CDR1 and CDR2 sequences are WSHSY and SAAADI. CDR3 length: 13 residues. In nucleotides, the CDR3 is TGCGCCAGCAGTGGCCCCTTGGGGAGGGGAGCTTTCTTT. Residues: CASSGPLGRGAFF.

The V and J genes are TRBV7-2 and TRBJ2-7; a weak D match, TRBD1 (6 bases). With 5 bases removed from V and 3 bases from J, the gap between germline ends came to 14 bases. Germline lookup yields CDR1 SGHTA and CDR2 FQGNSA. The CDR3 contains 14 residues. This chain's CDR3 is CASSNQGQIYEQYF. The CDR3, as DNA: TGTGCCAGCAGCAATCAAGGACAGATCTACGAGCAGTACTTC.

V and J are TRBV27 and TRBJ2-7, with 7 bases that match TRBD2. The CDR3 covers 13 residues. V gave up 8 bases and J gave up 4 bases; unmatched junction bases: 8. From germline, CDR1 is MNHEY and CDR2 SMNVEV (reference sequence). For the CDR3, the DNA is TGTGCCAGCGGGAGAGCGGGGAGATACGAGCAGTACTTC. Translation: CASGRAGRYEQYF.

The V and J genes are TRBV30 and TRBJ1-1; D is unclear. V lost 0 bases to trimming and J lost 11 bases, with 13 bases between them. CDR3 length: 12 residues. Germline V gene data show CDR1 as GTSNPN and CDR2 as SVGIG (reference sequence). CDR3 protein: CAWSVLGLRAFF. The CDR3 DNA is TGTGCCTGGAGTGTACTTGGACTTCGGGCTTTCTTT.

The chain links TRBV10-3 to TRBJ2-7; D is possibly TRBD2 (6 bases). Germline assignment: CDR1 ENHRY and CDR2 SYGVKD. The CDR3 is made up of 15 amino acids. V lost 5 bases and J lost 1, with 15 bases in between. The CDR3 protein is CAISPQGGFSYEQYF. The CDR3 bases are TGTGCCATCAGTCCCCAAGGAGGGTTTTCCTACGAGCAGTACTTC.

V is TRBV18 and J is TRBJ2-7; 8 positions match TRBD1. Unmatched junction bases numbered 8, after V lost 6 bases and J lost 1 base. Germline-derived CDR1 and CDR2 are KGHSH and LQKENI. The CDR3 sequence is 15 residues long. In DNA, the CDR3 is TGTGCCAGCTCGCTGGACAGGGAGGCGTCCTACGAGCAGTACTTC. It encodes CASSLDREASYEQYF.

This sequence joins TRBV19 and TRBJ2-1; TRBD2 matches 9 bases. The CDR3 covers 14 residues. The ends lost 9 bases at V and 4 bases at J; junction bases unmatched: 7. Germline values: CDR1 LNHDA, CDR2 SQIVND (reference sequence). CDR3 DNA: TGTGCCAGCCTCCAAGCGGGAGGTTACAATGAGCAGTTCTTC. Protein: CASLQAGGYNEQFF.

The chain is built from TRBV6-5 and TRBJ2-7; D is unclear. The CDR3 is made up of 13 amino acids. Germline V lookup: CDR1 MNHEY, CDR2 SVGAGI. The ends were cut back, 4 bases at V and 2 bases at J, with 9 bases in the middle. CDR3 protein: CASSSLVAYEQYF. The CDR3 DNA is TGTGCCAGCAGTTCCCTCGTAGCCTACGAGCAGTACTTC.

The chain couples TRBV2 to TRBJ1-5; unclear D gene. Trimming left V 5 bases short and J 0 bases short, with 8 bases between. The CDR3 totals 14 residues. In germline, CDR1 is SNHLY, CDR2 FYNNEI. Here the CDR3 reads CASSSLVSNQPQHF. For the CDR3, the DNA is TGTGCCAGCAGTAGTCTGGTTAGCAATCAGCCCCAGCATTTT.

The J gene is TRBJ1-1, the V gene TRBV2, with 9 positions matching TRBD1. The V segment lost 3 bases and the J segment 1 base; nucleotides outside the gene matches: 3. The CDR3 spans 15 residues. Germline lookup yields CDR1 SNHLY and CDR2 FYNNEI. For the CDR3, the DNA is TGTGCCAGCAGTGACGCGGGACAGGGGAACACTGAAGCTTTCTTT. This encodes CASSDAGQGNTEAFF.

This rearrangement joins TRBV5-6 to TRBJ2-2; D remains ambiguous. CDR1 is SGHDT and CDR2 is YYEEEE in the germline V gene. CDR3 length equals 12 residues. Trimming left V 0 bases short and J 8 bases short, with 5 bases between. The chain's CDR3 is CASSLARGELFF. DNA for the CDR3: TGTGCCAGCAGCTTGGCTCGTGGGGAGCTGTTTTTT.

The CDR3 nucleotides are TGTGCCAGCAGCTTAGGGCCCAGCGACCAAGAGACCCAGTACTTC. This encodes CASSLGPSDQETQYF. This chain joins TRBV7-9 and TRBJ2-5; no definite D call. Germline assignment: CDR1 SEHNR and CDR2 FQNEAQ (reference sequence). The V gene lost 1 base and the J gene lost 0 bases, with 9 bases spanning the gap. The CDR3 runs 15 residues.

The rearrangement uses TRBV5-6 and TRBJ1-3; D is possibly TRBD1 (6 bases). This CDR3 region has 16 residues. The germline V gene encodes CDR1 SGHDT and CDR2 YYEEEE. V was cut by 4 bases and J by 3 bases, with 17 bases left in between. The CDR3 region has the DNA TGTGCCAGCAGCCAGGGGAGCGTTGTTTTTGGAAACACCATATATTTT. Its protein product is CASSQGSVVFGNTIYF.

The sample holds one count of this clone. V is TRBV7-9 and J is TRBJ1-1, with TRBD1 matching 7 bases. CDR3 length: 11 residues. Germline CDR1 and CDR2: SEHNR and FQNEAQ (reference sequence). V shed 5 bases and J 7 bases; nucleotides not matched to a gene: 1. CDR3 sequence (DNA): TGTGCCAGCAGCCGACAGGGTGAAGCTTTCTTT. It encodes CASSRQGEAFF.

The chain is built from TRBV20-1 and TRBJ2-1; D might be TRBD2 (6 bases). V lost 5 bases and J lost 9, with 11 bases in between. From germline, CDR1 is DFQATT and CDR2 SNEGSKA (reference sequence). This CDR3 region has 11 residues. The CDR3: CSAWRVGEQFF. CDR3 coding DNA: TGCAGTGCTTGGAGGGTGGGTGAGCAGTTCTTC.